This is a list of T cell receptor beta chains from one sample in a study of T cells in Graves' hyperthyroidism and ophthalmopathy. TCRdb reanalysed the multiplex PCR reads using MiXCR and keeps one entry per CDR3 protein. The repertoire has approximately 700,000 distinct CDR3 sequences, roughly 17% of them found once; the top ten carry approximately 8.4%. The sample was blood. These receptors came from a young man with Graves' hyperthyroidism. CDR3s include the opening cysteine and the closing phenylalanine or tryptophan. The order of the fields is D gene, V gene, CDR3 length, clone size, J gene, CDR3 protein, CDR3 DNA. The D gene is left open where the match is weak. The size of a clone is reported for some rows only, either as once, few or many, or as a class for expanded clones.

d_call: TRBD1; v_call: TRBV11-2; cdr3_length: 14; clone_size: few; j_call: TRBJ2-4; cdr3_aa: CASSSTGLQNIQYF; cdr3_nt: TGTGCCAGCAGCTCGACAGGGCTCCAAAACATTCAGTACTTC
d_call: TRBD2; v_call: TRBV12-3/TRBV12-4; cdr3_length: 14; clone_size: many; j_call: TRBJ2-7; cdr3_aa: CASTLGREEYEQYF; cdr3_nt: TGTGCCAGCACCTTGGGACGGGAGGAATACGAGCAGTACTTC
d_call: -; v_call: TRBV28; cdr3_length: 11; clone_size: many; j_call: TRBJ1-2; cdr3_aa: CASSNRDGYTF; cdr3_nt: TGTGCCAGCAGTAACAGGGACGGCTACACCTTC
d_call: TRBD2; v_call: TRBV5-1; cdr3_length: 16; clone_size: many; j_call: TRBJ2-3; cdr3_aa: CASSVRGGASTDTQYF; cdr3_nt: TGCGCCAGCAGCGTTCGGGGGGGTGCAAGCACAGATACGCAGTATTTT
d_call: -; v_call: TRBV2; cdr3_length: 15; clone_size: many; j_call: TRBJ2-2; cdr3_aa: CASSALGTSGGELFF; cdr3_nt: TGTGCCAGCAGTGCCCTCGGGACGTCAGGTGGGGAGCTGTTTTTT
d_call: -; v_call: TRBV7-9; cdr3_length: 15; clone_size: -; j_call: TRBJ2-1; cdr3_aa: CASSFSQGSYNEQFF; cdr3_nt: TGTGCCAGCAGCTTTAGCCAGGGCTCCTACAATGAGCAGTTCTTC
d_call: -; v_call: TRBV7-9; cdr3_length: 14; clone_size: -; j_call: TRBJ2-1; cdr3_aa: CASSGWLVYNEQFF; cdr3_nt: TGTGCCAGCAGCGGGTGGTTGGTCTACAATGAGCAGTTCTTC
d_call: -; v_call: TRBV28; cdr3_length: 14; clone_size: -; j_call: TRBJ2-7; cdr3_aa: CASSLFGGTCEQYF; cdr3_nt: TGTGCCAGCAGTTTATTTGGCGGGACCTGCGAGCAGTACTTC
d_call: -; v_call: TRBV7-2; cdr3_length: 13; clone_size: few; j_call: TRBJ2-7; cdr3_aa: CASSLASNYEQYF; cdr3_nt: TGTGCCAGCAGCTTAGCGTCCAACTACGAGCAGTACTTC
d_call: -; v_call: TRBV28; cdr3_length: 13; clone_size: many; j_call: TRBJ2-7; cdr3_aa: CASSIREIDEQYF; cdr3_nt: TGTGCCAGCAGTATCAGGGAAATCGACGAGCAGTACTTC
d_call: -; v_call: TRBV28; cdr3_length: 13; clone_size: many; j_call: TRBJ2-1; cdr3_aa: CASSPLGLGEQFF; cdr3_nt: TGTGCCAGCAGCCCCCTGGGCCTGGGTGAGCAGTTCTTC
d_call: TRBD2; v_call: TRBV18; cdr3_length: 14; clone_size: many; j_call: TRBJ2-7; cdr3_aa: CASSPSGDAYEQYF; cdr3_nt: TGTGCCAGCTCACCGAGCGGGGATGCCTACGAGCAGTACTTC
d_call: TRBD1; v_call: TRBV20-1; cdr3_length: 12; clone_size: -; j_call: TRBJ1-2; cdr3_aa: CSARRQGYGYTF; cdr3_nt: TGCAGTGCTCGGCGACAGGGCTATGGCTACACCTTC
d_call: -; v_call: TRBV7-3; cdr3_length: 16; clone_size: many; j_call: TRBJ2-3; cdr3_aa: CASSLRANLHTDTQYF; cdr3_nt: TGTGCCAGCAGCTTAAGGGCGAATCTACACACAGATACGCAGTATTTT
d_call: TRBD2; v_call: TRBV9; cdr3_length: 15; clone_size: -; j_call: TRBJ2-3; cdr3_aa: CASSVAGGGPDTQYF; cdr3_nt: TGTGCCAGCAGCGTAGCGGGAGGTGGCCCAGATACGCAGTATTTT
d_call: -; v_call: TRBV19; cdr3_length: 16; clone_size: -; j_call: TRBJ2-6; cdr3_aa: CASSPYLVSGANVLTF; cdr3_nt: TGTGCCAGTAGTCCCTATTTGGTCTCTGGGGCCAACGTCCTGACTTTC
d_call: -; v_call: TRBV10-3; cdr3_length: 15; clone_size: -; j_call: TRBJ1-3; cdr3_aa: CATRLGVDDGNTIYF; cdr3_nt: TGTGCCACCCGGCTGGGGGTCGATGATGGGAACACCATATATTTT
d_call: -; v_call: TRBV24-1; cdr3_length: 16; clone_size: few; j_call: TRBJ1-5; cdr3_aa: CATSDPGENSNQPQHF; cdr3_nt: TGTGCCACCAGTGACCCCGGGGAAAATAGCAATCAGCCCCAGCATTTT
d_call: -; v_call: TRBV15; cdr3_length: 14; clone_size: few; j_call: TRBJ2-1; cdr3_aa: CATSRSDTYNEQFF; cdr3_nt: TGTGCCACCAGCAGATCCGACACATACAATGAGCAGTTCTTC
d_call: -; v_call: TRBV4-1; cdr3_length: 13; clone_size: -; j_call: TRBJ2-3; cdr3_aa: CASSVVGTDTQYF; cdr3_nt: TGCGCCAGCAGCGTAGTAGGCACAGATACGCAGTATTTT
d_call: -; v_call: TRBV4-3; cdr3_length: 14; clone_size: once; j_call: TRBJ2-7; cdr3_aa: CASSHTTSSYEQYF; cdr3_nt: TGCGCCAGCAGCCACACGACTAGCTCCTACGAGCAGTACTTC
d_call: -; v_call: TRBV7-2; cdr3_length: 12; clone_size: many; j_call: TRBJ2-7; cdr3_aa: CASSLGDHEQYF; cdr3_nt: TGTGCCAGCAGCTTAGGTGACCACGAGCAGTACTTC
d_call: -; v_call: TRBV7-8; cdr3_length: 12; clone_size: few; j_call: TRBJ1-2; cdr3_aa: CASSLERLGYTF; cdr3_nt: TGTGCCAGCAGCTTAGAAAGGCTTGGCTACACCTTC
d_call: -; v_call: TRBV5-1; cdr3_length: 15; clone_size: many; j_call: TRBJ1-1; cdr3_aa: CASSLLAQGGTEAFF; cdr3_nt: TGCGCCAGCAGCTTGTTGGCACAGGGCGGGACTGAAGCTTTCTTT
d_call: TRBD2; v_call: TRBV7-2; cdr3_length: 15; clone_size: many; j_call: TRBJ2-7; cdr3_aa: CASSLDAGGLYEQYF; cdr3_nt: TGTGCCAGCAGCTTAGACGCGGGAGGTTTATACGAGCAGTACTTC
d_call: TRBD1; v_call: TRBV5-6; cdr3_length: 16; clone_size: few; j_call: TRBJ2-1; cdr3_aa: CASSLGTGVFYNEQFF; cdr3_nt: TGTGCCAGCAGCCTGGGGACAGGAGTTTTTTACAATGAGCAGTTCTTC
d_call: -; v_call: TRBV6-1; cdr3_length: 13; clone_size: few; j_call: TRBJ2-7; cdr3_aa: CASSRSASYEQYF; cdr3_nt: TGTGCCAGCAGTAGGTCAGCTTCCTACGAGCAGTACTTC
d_call: TRBD1; v_call: TRBV25-1; cdr3_length: 15; clone_size: -; j_call: TRBJ1-1; cdr3_aa: CASSGRDRLNTEAFF; cdr3_nt: TGTGCCAGCAGTGGGCGGGACAGATTGAACACTGAAGCTTTCTTT
d_call: TRBD1; v_call: TRBV7-9; cdr3_length: 13; clone_size: many; j_call: TRBJ2-3; cdr3_aa: CAIKGGGSDTQYF; cdr3_nt: TGTGCCATCAAAGGGGGCGGCTCAGATACGCAGTATTTT
d_call: -; v_call: TRBV28; cdr3_length: 13; clone_size: many; j_call: TRBJ2-1; cdr3_aa: CASSERKNNEQFF; cdr3_nt: TGTGCCAGTAGTGAGCGGAAGAACAATGAGCAGTTCTTC
d_call: -; v_call: TRBV28; cdr3_length: 14; clone_size: -; j_call: TRBJ1-2; cdr3_aa: CASSPHAGSYGYIF; cdr3_nt: TGTGCCAGCAGTCCCCACGCAGGAAGCTATGGCTACATCTTC
d_call: TRBD2; v_call: TRBV4-2; cdr3_length: 14; clone_size: few; j_call: TRBJ2-1; cdr3_aa: CASSPRGEKDEQFF; cdr3_nt: TGTGCCAGCAGCCCGCGGGGGGAGAAGGATGAGCAGTTCTTC
d_call: -; v_call: TRBV7-9; cdr3_length: 14; clone_size: many; j_call: TRBJ2-5; cdr3_aa: CASSFWGREETQYF; cdr3_nt: TGTGCCAGCAGCTTTTGGGGGCGGGAAGAGACCCAGTACTTC
d_call: TRBD2; v_call: TRBV28; cdr3_length: 12; clone_size: many; j_call: TRBJ2-7; cdr3_aa: CAIGGGRYEQYF; cdr3_nt: TGTGCCATCGGGGGGGGACGCTACGAGCAGTACTTC
d_call: -; v_call: TRBV2; cdr3_length: 13; clone_size: many; j_call: TRBJ2-7; cdr3_aa: CASSDTIPYEQYF; cdr3_nt: TGTGCCAGCAGTGATACGATACCCTACGAGCAGTACTTC
d_call: TRBD2; v_call: TRBV20-1; cdr3_length: 16; clone_size: many; j_call: TRBJ2-7; cdr3_aa: CSAAPRLAGVTYEQYF; cdr3_nt: TGCAGTGCAGCGCCCCGACTAGCGGGAGTAACCTACGAGCAGTACTTC
d_call: -; v_call: TRBV20-1; cdr3_length: 13; clone_size: -; j_call: TRBJ1-3; cdr3_aa: CSTLKAAGNTIYF; cdr3_nt: TGCAGTACTTTAAAGGCAGCTGGAAACACCATATATTTT
d_call: TRBD1; v_call: TRBV6-1; cdr3_length: 17; clone_size: few; j_call: TRBJ2-5; cdr3_aa: CASSGSTGTVVAETQYF; cdr3_nt: TGTGCCAGCAGCGGATCGACCGGGACAGTAGTAGCAGAGACCCAGTACTTC
d_call: -; v_call: TRBV3-1; cdr3_length: 15; clone_size: -; j_call: TRBJ1-1; cdr3_aa: CASSQHDRPNTEAFF; cdr3_nt: TGTGCCAGCAGCCAACATGACAGGCCGAACACTGAAGCTTTCTTT
d_call: TRBD1; v_call: TRBV6-1; cdr3_length: 15; clone_size: -; j_call: TRBJ1-2; cdr3_aa: CASGSQGRANYGYTF; cdr3_nt: TGTGCCAGCGGATCACAGGGGAGAGCTAACTATGGCTACACCTTC
d_call: TRBD2; v_call: TRBV6-5; cdr3_length: 16; clone_size: many; j_call: TRBJ2-1; cdr3_aa: CASSYFLTSGSNEQFF; cdr3_nt: TGTGCCAGCAGTTACTTCCTGACTAGCGGGAGCAATGAGCAGTTCTTC
d_call: TRBD1; v_call: TRBV10-3; cdr3_length: 15; clone_size: many; j_call: TRBJ2-7; cdr3_aa: CAISDSRDRVYEQYF; cdr3_nt: TGTGCCATCAGTGACTCTCGGGACAGGGTCTACGAGCAGTACTTC
d_call: TRBD2; v_call: TRBV2; cdr3_length: 14; clone_size: many; j_call: TRBJ2-5; cdr3_aa: CASRLAGARETQYF; cdr3_nt: TGTGCCAGCAGGTTAGCGGGAGCCCGAGAGACCCAGTACTTC
d_call: TRBD2; v_call: TRBV3-1; cdr3_length: 14; clone_size: -; j_call: TRBJ2-3; cdr3_aa: CASSEREWTDTQYF; cdr3_nt: TGTGCCAGCAGCGAGCGGGAGTGGACAGATACGCAGTATTTT
d_call: -; v_call: TRBV5-1; cdr3_length: 13; clone_size: -; j_call: TRBJ2-7; cdr3_aa: CASSQQGVYEQYF; cdr3_nt: TGCGCCAGCAGCCAGCAGGGAGTCTACGAGCAGTACTTC
d_call: -; v_call: TRBV10-3; cdr3_length: 13; clone_size: few; j_call: TRBJ1-2; cdr3_aa: CAIKPSGEDGYTF; cdr3_nt: TGTGCCATCAAGCCGTCGGGGGAGGATGGCTACACCTTC
d_call: TRBD1; v_call: TRBV7-8; cdr3_length: 14; clone_size: many; j_call: TRBJ2-3; cdr3_aa: CASSLADRGDTQYF; cdr3_nt: TGTGCCAGCAGCTTAGCGGACAGGGGAGATACGCAGTATTTT
d_call: TRBD2; v_call: TRBV6-6; cdr3_length: 19; clone_size: few; j_call: TRBJ2-3; cdr3_aa: CASTVGLAGGPWQTDTQYF; cdr3_nt: TGTGCCAGCACCGTCGGACTAGCGGGAGGGCCGTGGCAAACAGATACGCAGTATTTT
d_call: -; v_call: TRBV6-1; cdr3_length: 15; clone_size: many; j_call: TRBJ2-7; cdr3_aa: CASQGTDRSSYEQYF; cdr3_nt: TGTGCCAGCCAAGGGACGGACCGAAGCTCCTACGAGCAGTACTTC